This note documents a single T cell receptor (beta chain) sequence. Antigen specificity is unknown. The data derive from a study of human T cells and chemical hapten exposure. Study-level results: DPC sensitization produced no change in TCRs with frequency above 1 in 1000. Clustering by CDR3 similarity yielded significantly more large clusters from expanded TCRs than controls.

As to time point: pre-sensitization, week 0. Treatment noted: therapeutic diphenylcyclopropenone sensitization with weekly scalp DPC. CDR1 and CDR2 from the germline V gene are DFQATT and SNEGSKA (reference sequence). V was pared by 3 bases and J by 5 bases, with 3 bases of the junction left unmatched. The CDR3 contains 12 residues. Individual cDNA molecules (in the library) carried attached unique molecular identifiers. Per the original methods: Sample TCR totals centred on a median of approximately 95,000, ranging about 20,000 to 690,600. TCRdb re-analysed the RACE reads in MiXCR, keeping a single row per CDR3 protein. What appears here as the V and J calls and clone size reflects TCRdb's work, not the paper's. There are about 120,000 distinct CDR3 sequences in the sample; roughly 14% occur only once, and 2.8% lies in the top ten.

The J gene is TRBJ2-5, the V gene TRBV20-1; 7 bases are a match to TRBD1. The receptor comes from a woman aged 18-29 years with alopecia areata. Some clones in this sample may be carry-over from other donors' samples. The sequencing used whole blood, collected in connection with sensitization to the hapten diphenylcyclopropenone (DPC). CDR3 nucleotides: TGCAGTGCTAGTTTCAGGGGGGAGACCCAGTACTTC. It encodes CSASFRGETQYF.